This TCR beta chain was sequenced for a study of blood T cell repertoires in COVID-19. The CDR3 extends over 15 amino acids. Germline V gives CDR1 KGHSH, CDR2 LQKENI. Trimming took off 5 bases at V and 3 bases at J, with 16 bases between the two ends. Sequencing was performed with immunoSEQ multiplex PCR; in TCRdb, only in-frame clones are kept and a portion is missing. Among some 350,000 clones, around nine tenths were seen once, and the ten largest hold less than 3.5%. The sequencing sample was made of peripheral blood. This TCR was sampled from a woman in her late teens or twenties who had recovered from COVID-19. The V call is TRBV18, the J call TRBJ1-2; D is possibly TRBD1 (5 bases). In DNA form, the CDR3 reads TGTGCCAGCTCAACCCTCCCGGGGGACTACTATGGCTACACCTTC. Encoded protein: CASSTLPGDYYGYTF.